Reported below is one TCR beta chain. This entry comes from a study of blood T cell repertoires in COVID-19. Across the whole study: Both acute and convalescent COVID-19 samples were obtained from the United States, Italy and Spain. T cells, B-cell-depleted T cells, or PBMCs provided the cDNA or gDNA that served as material.

How the authors handled the data: The authors estimated nucleated cell counts from reference gene primer amplification. Repertoires were generated with immunoSEQ multiplex PCR, while TCRdb's copy carries only in-frame clones and drops some. D and trimming were read from the DNA, whereas the V and J calls and clone size are those reported in that table. The data contain 55,000 to 75,000 clones, roughly 82% of them singletons. V was clipped by 4 bases and J by 0 bases; unmatched bases: 8. CDR1 and CDR2 (germline): MDHEN, SYDVKM. The length of the CDR3 is 17 residues. This receptor was taken from an elderly man with active COVID-19. The specimen sequenced was peripheral blood. The rearrangement links TRBV28 to TRBJ1-3; 8 nucleotides match TRBD1. The CDR3 reads CASSSVPGGYSGNTIYF. The CDR3 bases are TGTGCCAGCAGTTCGGTCCCAGGGGGCTACTCTGGAAACACCATATATTTT.